This T cell receptor beta chain was captured by sequencing in a study of cytomegalovirus exposure and HLA in healthy donors. Study results and limitations: A later analysis found TCR association rates differed by HLA locus, highest for DRB1 and lowest for HLA-C.

With regard to this clone: Antigen unknown.

The V and J ends lost 0 bases and 3 bases respectively, with 12 bases between them. Germline CDR1 is MNHEY and CDR2 is SVGAGI. The length of the CDR3 is 15 residues. The PCR used 60 Vbeta and 13 Jbeta primers. Assay: immunoSEQ multiplex PCR; the TCRdb copy retains only in-frame clones and omits some. The data show tens of thousands of clones, just under 70% seen once. This clonotype originated in a man aged 50 or older in good health and CMV-seronegative. The material sequenced was PBMCs. This chain connects TRBV6-5 to TRBJ2-7; perhaps TRBD1 as D (5 bases). CDR3 loop: CASSYSPQGGYEQYF. CDR3 DNA: TGTGCCAGCAGTTACTCCCCCCAGGGCGGCTACGAGCAGTACTTC.